The entry that follows covers one TCR beta chain sequence. Its antigen remains unidentified. Treatment denoted: 10-day PBMC culture with coronavirus spike peptide pools or control peptides (ViraFEST assay). ViraFEST stimulated the growth of antigen-specific T cells using peptide pools and subsequently profiled their TCRs by sequencing. This CDR3 spans 13 amino acids. CDR1 and CDR2 (germline): SGHAT, FQNNGV. V was pared by 4 bases and J by 3 bases, with 10 bases between. The Oncomine TCR Beta short-read assay generated sequence data from the DNA of cultured CD4+ T cells. TCRdb independently ran MiXCR on the PCR reads; one entry per CDR3 protein. The sample lists roughly 13,000 distinct CDR3 sequences, about two thirds occurring once. These data originate in a study of vaccination and CD4 T cells after COVID-19. Study information: The convalescent group had six males, four females, seven Caucasians, two Asians, one multiracial. The authors gave control cultures a CEFX pool, an HIV-1 Nef pool, or no peptide.

General study points: A nonsignificant rise from roughly 21 to 40 was seen in the median number of SARS-CoV-2-reactive clonotypes.

This sequence joins TRBV11-2 and TRBJ2-7; D is unclear. Input material: CD4+ T cells from blood, cultured in vitro. The TCR originated in a human donor who had recovered from COVID-19. The CDR3 bases are TGTGCCAGCAGCTCACCCCTCTTCTACGAGCAGTACTTC. Protein product: CASSSPLFYEQYF.